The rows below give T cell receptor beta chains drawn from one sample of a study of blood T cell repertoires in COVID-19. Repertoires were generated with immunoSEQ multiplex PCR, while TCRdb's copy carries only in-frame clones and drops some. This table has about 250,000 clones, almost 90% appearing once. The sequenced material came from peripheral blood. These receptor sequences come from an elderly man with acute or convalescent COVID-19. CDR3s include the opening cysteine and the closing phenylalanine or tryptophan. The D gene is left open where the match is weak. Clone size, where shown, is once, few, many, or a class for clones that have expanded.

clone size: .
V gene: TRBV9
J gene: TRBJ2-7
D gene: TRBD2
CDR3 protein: CASSVDSGGSGEQYF
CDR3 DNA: TGTGCCAGCAGCGTAGATAGCGGGGGTTCTGGGGAGCAGTACTTC

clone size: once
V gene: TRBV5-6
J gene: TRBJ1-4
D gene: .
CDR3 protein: CASSYRGGAREKLFF
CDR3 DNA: TGTGCCAGCAGCTACCGCGGGGGGGCAAGGGAAAAACTGTTTTTT

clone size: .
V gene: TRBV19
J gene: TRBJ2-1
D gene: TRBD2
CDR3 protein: CASGVAGGLSNEQFF
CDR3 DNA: TGTGCCAGTGGGGTAGCGGGGGGCCTTTCTAATGAGCAGTTCTTC

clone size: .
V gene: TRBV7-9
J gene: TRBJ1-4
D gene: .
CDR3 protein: CASSWGQGTNEKLFF
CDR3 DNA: TGTGCCAGCAGCTGGGGGCAAGGAACTAATGAAAAACTGTTTTTT

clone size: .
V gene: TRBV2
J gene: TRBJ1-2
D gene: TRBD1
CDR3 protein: CASRDRVNYGYTF
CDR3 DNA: TGTGCCAGCAGGGACAGGGTCAACTATGGCTACACCTTC

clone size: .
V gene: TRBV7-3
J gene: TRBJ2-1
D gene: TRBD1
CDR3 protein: CASSQLGTGYNEQFF
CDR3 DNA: TGTGCCAGCAGCCAGCTAGGGACAGGCTACAATGAGCAGTTCTTC

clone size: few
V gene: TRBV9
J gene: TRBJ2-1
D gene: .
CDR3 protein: CASSEDGREKNEQFF
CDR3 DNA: TGTGCCAGCAGCGAGGATGGACGGGAGAAAAATGAGCAGTTCTTC

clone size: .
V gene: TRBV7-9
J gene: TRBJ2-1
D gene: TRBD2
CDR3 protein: CASSFGPGLAGNEQFF
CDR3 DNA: TGTGCCAGCAGCTTCGGACCGGGACTAGCGGGGAATGAGCAGTTCTTC

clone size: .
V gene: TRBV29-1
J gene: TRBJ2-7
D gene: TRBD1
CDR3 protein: CSVPGQGVYEQYF
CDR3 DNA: TGCAGCGTCCCCGGACAGGGCGTATACGAGCAGTACTTC

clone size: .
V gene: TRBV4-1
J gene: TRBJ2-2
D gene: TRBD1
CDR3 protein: CASSRGQGNTGELFF
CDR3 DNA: TGCGCCAGCAGCCGCGGACAGGGTAACACCGGGGAGCTGTTTTTT

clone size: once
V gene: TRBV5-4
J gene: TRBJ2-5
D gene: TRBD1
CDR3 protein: CASSWDSQETQYF
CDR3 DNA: TGTGCCAGCAGCTGGGACAGTCAAGAGACCCAGTACTTC

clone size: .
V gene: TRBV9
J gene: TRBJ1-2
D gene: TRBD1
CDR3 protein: CASSPRPGDRVYGYTF
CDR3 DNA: TGTGCCAGCAGCCCGCGGCCCGGGGACAGAGTCTATGGCTACACCTTC

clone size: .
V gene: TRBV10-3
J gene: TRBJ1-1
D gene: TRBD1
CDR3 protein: CAISEARQGRTEAFF
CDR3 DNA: TGTGCCATCAGTGAGGCTAGACAGGGGAGAACTGAAGCTTTCTTT

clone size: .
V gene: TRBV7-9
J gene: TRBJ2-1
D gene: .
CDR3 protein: CASSFSQGNEQFF
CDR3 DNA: TGTGCCAGCAGCTTCTCACAGGGCAATGAGCAGTTCTTC

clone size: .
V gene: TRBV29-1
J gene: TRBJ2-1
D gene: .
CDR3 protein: CSVDMGSSYNEQFF
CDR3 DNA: TGCAGCGTTGATATGGGGAGCTCCTACAATGAGCAGTTCTTC